A selection of T cell receptor beta chains follows, all from one sample in a study of cytomegalovirus exposure and HLA in healthy donors. The method was immunoSEQ multiplex PCR; TCRdb's version includes in-frame clones alone and lacks a portion of them. The table has roughly 130,000 clones, 75% to 85% seen once. The material sequenced was PBMCs. The receptors stem from a man aged 40-49 years in good health and CMV-seronegative. CDR3s include the opening cysteine and the closing phenylalanine or tryptophan. Fields, in order: D gene, V gene, J gene, clone size, CDR3 length, CDR3 protein, CDR3 DNA. D genes are given only for firm matches. The listing skips clone size in some rows; elsewhere it reads once, few, many or a size class.

d_gene: .; v_gene: TRBV19; j_gene: TRBJ2-1; abundance: .; len: 17; CDR3aa: CASSFRLLGSSYNEQFF; CDR3nt: TGTGCCAGTAGTTTTCGACTCCTAGGAAGCTCCTACAATGAGCAGTTCTTC
d_gene: .; v_gene: TRBV28; j_gene: TRBJ2-7; abundance: .; len: 13; CDR3aa: CASRGGRYYEQYF; CDR3nt: TGTGCCAGCAGGGGGGGGCGGTACTACGAGCAGTACTTC
d_gene: .; v_gene: TRBV5-1; j_gene: TRBJ1-4; abundance: .; len: 16; CDR3aa: CASSGGGHIGVEKLFF; CDR3nt: TGCGCCAGCAGCGGGGGCGGCCACATCGGGGTTGAAAAACTGTTTTTT
d_gene: TRBD1; v_gene: TRBV6-5; j_gene: TRBJ1-1; abundance: .; len: 15; CDR3aa: CASTPDRALWAEAFF; CDR3nt: TGTGCCAGCACTCCGGACAGGGCATTGTGGGCTGAAGCTTTCTTT
d_gene: .; v_gene: TRBV25-1; j_gene: TRBJ1-3; abundance: .; len: 14; CDR3aa: CASSPDLGGNTIYF; CDR3nt: TGTGCCAGCAGTCCAGACCTGGGCGGAAACACCATATATTTT
d_gene: TRBD1; v_gene: TRBV5-1; j_gene: TRBJ1-3; abundance: .; len: 18; CDR3aa: CASSLDPGQVLSGNTIYF; CDR3nt: TGCGCCAGCAGCTTGGATCCGGGACAGGTTTTGTCTGGAAACACCATATATTTT
d_gene: .; v_gene: TRBV18; j_gene: TRBJ1-4; abundance: once; len: 15; CDR3aa: CASSPPTDINEKLFF; CDR3nt: TGTGCCAGCTCACCACCTACAGATATTAATGAAAAACTGTTTTTT
d_gene: .; v_gene: TRBV9; j_gene: TRBJ2-6; abundance: .; len: 14; CDR3aa: CASSVSGDSPVLTF; CDR3nt: TGTGCCAGCAGCGTATCCGGGGATTCCCCAGTCCTGACTTTC
d_gene: TRBD1; v_gene: TRBV2; j_gene: TRBJ2-5; abundance: few; len: 18; CDR3aa: CASIPGLGQGGNQETQYF; CDR3nt: TGTGCCAGCATCCCCGGGTTAGGACAGGGGGGGAACCAAGAGACCCAGTACTTC
d_gene: .; v_gene: TRBV27; j_gene: TRBJ2-7; abundance: few; len: 13; CDR3aa: CASSPPAALEQYF; CDR3nt: TGTGCCAGCAGTCCCCCGGCGGCCTTGGAGCAGTACTTC
d_gene: .; v_gene: TRBV2; j_gene: TRBJ1-1; abundance: .; len: 14; CDR3aa: CASSGGTQNTEAFF; CDR3nt: TGTGCCAGCAGCGGGGGGACGCAGAACACTGAAGCTTTCTTT
d_gene: .; v_gene: TRBV28; j_gene: TRBJ2-3; abundance: once; len: 14; CDR3aa: CASSTPTDTDTQYF; CDR3nt: TGTGCCAGCAGCACACCGACAGACACAGATACGCAGTATTTT
d_gene: TRBD1; v_gene: TRBV28; j_gene: TRBJ1-2; abundance: .; len: 15; CDR3aa: CASSLGGGGFYGYTF; CDR3nt: TGTGCCAGCAGTTTAGGAGGGGGCGGATTCTATGGCTACACCTTC
d_gene: TRBD1; v_gene: TRBV10-3; j_gene: TRBJ2-3; abundance: .; len: 14; CDR3aa: CAILPGQGADTQYF; CDR3nt: TGTGCCATCTTACCGGGACAGGGGGCAGATACGCAGTATTTT
d_gene: .; v_gene: TRBV7-8; j_gene: TRBJ1-5; abundance: .; len: 13; CDR3aa: CASSSTGTQPQHF; CDR3nt: TGTGCCAGCAGTTCTACAGGGACCCAGCCCCAGCATTTT
d_gene: .; v_gene: TRBV7-8; j_gene: TRBJ1-3; abundance: .; len: 16; CDR3aa: CASSPTDATSGNTIYF; CDR3nt: TGTGCCAGCAGCCCGACAGATGCAACCTCTGGAAACACCATATATTTT
d_gene: TRBD2; v_gene: TRBV10-3; j_gene: TRBJ2-3; abundance: .; len: 16; CDR3aa: CAIGLAGGQVTDTQYF; CDR3nt: TGTGCCATCGGACTAGCGGGGGGGCAGGTCACAGATACGCAGTATTTT
d_gene: TRBD2; v_gene: TRBV7-3; j_gene: TRBJ2-1; abundance: .; len: 14; CDR3aa: CASSLAGGYNEQFF; CDR3nt: TGTGCCAGCAGCCTAGCGGGAGGGTACAATGAGCAGTTCTTC
d_gene: .; v_gene: TRBV27; j_gene: TRBJ1-2; abundance: .; len: 13; CDR3aa: CASSLWGGDGYTF; CDR3nt: TGTGCCAGCAGTTTATGGGGGGGAGACGGCTACACCTTC
d_gene: .; v_gene: TRBV5-4; j_gene: TRBJ2-3; abundance: .; len: 14; CDR3aa: CASSPGGAADTQYF; CDR3nt: TGTGCCAGCAGCCCCGGAGGAGCCGCAGATACGCAGTATTTT
d_gene: .; v_gene: TRBV11-2; j_gene: TRBJ1-1; abundance: .; len: 13; CDR3aa: CASSLAGSPEAFF; CDR3nt: TGTGCCAGCAGCTTAGCAGGGTCCCCTGAAGCTTTCTTT
d_gene: TRBD1; v_gene: TRBV28; j_gene: TRBJ1-5; abundance: .; len: 15; CDR3aa: CASSTTGGINQPQHF; CDR3nt: TGTGCCAGCAGTACGACAGGGGGCATCAATCAGCCCCAGCATTTT
d_gene: .; v_gene: TRBV6-1; j_gene: TRBJ1-5; abundance: .; len: 13; CDR3aa: CASSEQSNQPQHF; CDR3nt: TGTGCCAGCAGTGAACAAAGCAATCAGCCCCAGCATTTT
d_gene: .; v_gene: TRBV2; j_gene: TRBJ1-1; abundance: .; len: 14; CDR3aa: CASTPGGARTEAFF; CDR3nt: TGTGCCAGCACCCCGGGGGGGGCGAGAACTGAAGCTTTCTTT
d_gene: .; v_gene: TRBV7-3; j_gene: TRBJ2-1; abundance: .; len: 13; CDR3aa: CASSLTSRGEQFF; CDR3nt: TGTGCCAGCAGCTTAACGTCCCGGGGAGAGCAGTTCTTC
d_gene: TRBD1; v_gene: TRBV30; j_gene: TRBJ1-1; abundance: few; len: 12; CDR3aa: CAWSDRGTEAFF; CDR3nt: TGTGCCTGGAGTGACAGGGGCACTGAAGCTTTCTTT